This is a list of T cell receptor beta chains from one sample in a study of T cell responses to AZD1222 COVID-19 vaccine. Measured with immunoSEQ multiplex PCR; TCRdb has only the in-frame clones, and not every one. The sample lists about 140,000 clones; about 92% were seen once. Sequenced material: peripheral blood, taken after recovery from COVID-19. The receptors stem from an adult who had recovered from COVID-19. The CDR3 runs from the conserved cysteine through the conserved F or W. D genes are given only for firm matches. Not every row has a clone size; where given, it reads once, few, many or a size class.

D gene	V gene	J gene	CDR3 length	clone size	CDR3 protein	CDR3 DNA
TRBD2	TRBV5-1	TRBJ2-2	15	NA	CASSPTSGSTGELFF	TGCGCCAGCAGCCCGACTAGCGGGAGTACCGGGGAGCTGTTTTTT
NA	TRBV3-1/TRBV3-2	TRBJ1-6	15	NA	CASSPQFPGASPLHF	TGTGCCAGCAGCCCTCAATTTCCAGGGGCCTCACCCCTCCACTTT
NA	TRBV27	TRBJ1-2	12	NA	CASSTPPYGYTF	TGTGCCAGCAGCACGCCCCCCTATGGCTACACCTTC
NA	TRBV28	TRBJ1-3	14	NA	CASNQGSSGNTIYF	TGTGCCAGCAACCAGGGGTCCTCTGGAAACACCATATATTTT
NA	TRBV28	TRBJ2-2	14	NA	CASSPYRGTGELFF	TGTGCCAGCAGTCCATATAGGGGGACCGGGGAGCTGTTTTTT
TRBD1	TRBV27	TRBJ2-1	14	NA	CASPPDRGINEQFF	TGTGCCAGCCCCCCGGACAGGGGAATCAATGAGCAGTTCTTC
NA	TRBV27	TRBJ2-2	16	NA	CASSLGLTTGTGELFF	TGTGCCAGCAGTTTAGGACTCACCACGGGCACCGGGGAGCTGTTTTTT
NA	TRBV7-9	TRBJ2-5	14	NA	CASSRRAEQETQYF	TGTGCCAGCAGCCGGCGGGCAGAGCAAGAGACCCAGTACTTC
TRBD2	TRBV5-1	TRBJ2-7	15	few	CASSFFSGSAYEQYF	TGCGCCAGCAGCTTTTTTAGCGGGAGCGCCTACGAGCAGTACTTC
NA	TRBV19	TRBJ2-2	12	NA	CASSLAFGELFF	TGTGCCAGTAGTCTAGCCTTCGGGGAGCTGTTTTTT
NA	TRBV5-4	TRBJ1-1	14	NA	CASSLQAMNTEAFF	TGTGCCAGCAGCTTGCAGGCCATGAACACTGAAGCTTTCTTT
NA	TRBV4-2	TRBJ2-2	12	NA	CASSRGTGELFF	TGTGCCAGCAGCCGGGGCACCGGGGAGCTGTTTTTT
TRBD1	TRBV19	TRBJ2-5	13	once	CASGLGGKETQYF	TGTGCCAGTGGTTTAGGGGGCAAGGAGACCCAGTACTTC
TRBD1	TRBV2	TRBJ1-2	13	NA	CASSADRDYGYTF	TGTGCCAGCAGTGCCGACAGGGACTATGGCTACACCTTC
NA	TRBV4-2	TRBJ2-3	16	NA	CASSQGVVQGTDTQYF	TGTGCCAGCAGCCAAGGGGTGGTACAAGGCACAGATACGCAGTATTTT
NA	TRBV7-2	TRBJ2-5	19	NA	CASSLLPLSRVAFGETQYF	TGTGCCAGCAGCTTACTTCCGCTATCTAGGGTGGCCTTTGGGGAGACCCAGTACTTC
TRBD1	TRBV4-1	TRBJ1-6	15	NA	CASSQLTGVDSPLHF	TGCGCCAGCAGCCAACTAACAGGGGTCGATTCACCCCTCCACTTT
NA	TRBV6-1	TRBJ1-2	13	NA	CASSEASRYGYTF	TGTGCCAGCAGTGAAGCTTCCCGATATGGCTACACCTTC
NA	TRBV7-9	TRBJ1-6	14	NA	CASSLVGDNSPLHF	TGTGCCAGCAGCTTGGTTGGGGATAATTCACCCCTCCACTTT
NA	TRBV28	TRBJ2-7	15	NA	CASSDSGPGSYEQYF	TGTGCCAGCAGCGATAGCGGCCCTGGTTCCTACGAGCAGTACTTC
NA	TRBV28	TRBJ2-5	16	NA	CASSLWPRRGRETQYF	TGTGCCAGCAGTTTATGGCCCCGTAGGGGTAGGGAGACCCAGTACTTC
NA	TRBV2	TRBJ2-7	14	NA	CASSGRLRGHEQYF	TGTGCCAGCAGTGGAAGGCTCAGGGGCCACGAGCAGTACTTC
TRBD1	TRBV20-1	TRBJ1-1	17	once	CSASDTGGIQRNTEAFF	TGCAGTGCTAGTGATACAGGGGGGATTCAACGGAACACTGAAGCTTTCTTT
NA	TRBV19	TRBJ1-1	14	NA	CATPGERGYTEAFF	TGTGCCACCCCGGGGGAGCGGGGGTACACTGAAGCTTTCTTT
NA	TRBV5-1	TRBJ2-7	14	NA	CASSLPPISYEQYF	TGCGCCAGCAGCCTCCCCCCAATCTCCTACGAGCAGTACTTC
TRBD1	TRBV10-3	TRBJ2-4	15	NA	CAISDATGAANIQYF	TGTGCCATCAGTGACGCGACAGGGGCGGCAAACATTCAGTACTTC
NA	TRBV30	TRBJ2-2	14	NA	CAWRADSNTGELFF	TGTGCCTGGAGAGCAGACTCGAACACCGGGGAGCTGTTTTTT
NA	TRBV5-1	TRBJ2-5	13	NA	CASSFWRKETQYF	TGCGCCAGCAGCTTCTGGCGGAAAGAGACCCAGTACTTC
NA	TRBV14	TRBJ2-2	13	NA	CASSQGQGGELFF	TGTGCCAGCAGCCAAGGGCAGGGCGGGGAGCTGTTTTTT
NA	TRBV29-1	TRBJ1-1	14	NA	CSARTTTVNTEAFF	TGCAGCGCCAGAACTACTACAGTTAACACTGAAGCTTTCTTT
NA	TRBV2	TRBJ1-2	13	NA	CASTPGAGYGYTF	TGTGCCAGCACTCCAGGGGCGGGCTATGGCTACACCTTC
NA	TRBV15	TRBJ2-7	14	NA	CATSRGREGYEQYF	TGTGCCACCAGCAGAGGGCGGGAAGGCTACGAGCAGTACTTC
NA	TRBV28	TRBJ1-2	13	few	CASSPPVQGGYTF	TGTGCCAGCAGTCCCCCGGTGCAGGGTGGCTACACCTTC
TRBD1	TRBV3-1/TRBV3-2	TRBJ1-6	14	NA	CASRWTGDNSPLHF	TGTGCCAGCAGATGGACAGGAGATAATTCACCCCTCCACTTT
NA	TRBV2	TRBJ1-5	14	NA	CASSEDRSDQPQHF	TGTGCCAGCAGTGAGGACAGATCTGATCAGCCCCAGCATTTT
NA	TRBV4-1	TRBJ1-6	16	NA	CASSPPLEVYNSPLHF	TGCGCCAGCAGCCCCCCCCTGGAGGTGTATAATTCACCCCTCCACTTT
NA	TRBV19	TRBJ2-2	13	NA	CASRRPNTGELFF	TGTGCCAGTAGACGGCCGAACACCGGGGAGCTGTTTTTT
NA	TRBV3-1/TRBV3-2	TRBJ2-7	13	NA	CASSPTFPYEQYF	TGTGCCAGCAGCCCCACTTTTCCCTACGAGCAGTACTTC
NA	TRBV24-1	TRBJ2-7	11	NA	CATSLSGEQYF	TGTGCCACCAGTTTGTCAGGGGAGCAGTACTTC
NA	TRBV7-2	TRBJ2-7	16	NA	CASSSFPGDGSYEQYF	TGTGCCAGCAGCTCCTTCCCAGGGGACGGGTCCTACGAGCAGTACTTC
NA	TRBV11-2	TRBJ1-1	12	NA	CASSLGGPEAFF	TGTGCCAGCAGCTTGGGGGGACCTGAAGCTTTCTTT
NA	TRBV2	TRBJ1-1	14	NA	CASSVDSLNTEAFF	TGTGCCAGCAGCGTCGACTCATTGAACACTGAAGCTTTCTTT
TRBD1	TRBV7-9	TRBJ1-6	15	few	CASSLGQGGGSPLHF	TGTGCCAGCAGCTTAGGACAGGGAGGAGGATCACCCCTCCACTTT
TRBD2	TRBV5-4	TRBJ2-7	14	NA	CASSSAGGSYEQYF	TGTGCCAGCAGCTCGGCGGGAGGATCCTACGAGCAGTACTTC
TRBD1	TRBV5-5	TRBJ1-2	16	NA	CASSLDGTGASLLYTF	TGTGCCAGCAGCTTGGACGGGACAGGGGCCTCACTACTCTACACCTTC
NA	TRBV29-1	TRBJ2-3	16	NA	CSVDKDEGMVTDTQYF	TGCAGCGTTGATAAGGACGAGGGAATGGTGACAGATACGCAGTATTTT
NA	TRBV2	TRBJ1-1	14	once	CADVVGLMNTEAFF	TGTGCCGATGTGGTGGGGCTCATGAACACTGAAGCTTTCTTT
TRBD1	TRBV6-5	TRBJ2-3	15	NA	CASSRQGTGSSTQYF	TGTGCCAGCAGTAGACAGGGGACAGGGTCGAGTACGCAGTATTTT
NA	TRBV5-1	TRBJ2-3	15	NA	CASSSDSDFEDTQYF	TGCGCCAGCAGCTCAGACAGTGACTTTGAAGATACGCAGTATTTT
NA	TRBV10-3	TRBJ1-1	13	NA	CAIRTGGVTEAFF	TGTGCCATCAGGACTGGGGGGGTAACTGAAGCTTTCTTT
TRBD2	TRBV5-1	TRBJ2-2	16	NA	CASSLVVAGGDGELFF	TGCGCCAGCAGCTTGGTGGTAGCGGGAGGCGACGGGGAGCTGTTTTTT
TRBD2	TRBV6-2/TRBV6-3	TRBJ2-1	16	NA	CASSYSSFSGRVEQFF	TGTGCCAGCAGTTACTCCAGTTTTAGCGGGAGGGTTGAGCAGTTCTTC
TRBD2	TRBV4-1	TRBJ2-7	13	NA	CASSEVPGGEQYF	TGCGCCAGCAGCGAAGTACCGGGGGGCGAGCAGTACTTC
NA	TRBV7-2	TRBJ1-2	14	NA	CASSSVIGYYGYTF	TGTGCCAGCAGCTCCGTGATCGGTTACTATGGCTACACCTTC
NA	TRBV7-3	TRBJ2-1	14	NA	CASSLFSRPNEQFF	TGTGCCAGCAGCTTATTTAGCAGGCCAAATGAGCAGTTCTTC
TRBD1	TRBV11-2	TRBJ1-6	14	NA	CASSGAGGPSPLHF	TGTGCCAGCAGCGGAGCAGGGGGACCTTCACCCCTCCACTTT
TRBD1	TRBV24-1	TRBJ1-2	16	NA	CATSDPRTGFNYGYTF	TGTGCCACCAGTGATCCACGGACAGGGTTTAACTATGGCTACACCTTC
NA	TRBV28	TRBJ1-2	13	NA	CASSPRSGYGYTF	TGTGCCAGCAGTCCAAGGAGCGGATATGGCTACACCTTC